This T cell receptor (beta chain) was sequenced in a study of T cells after yellow fever vaccination. Study background: SMART-Seq v4 Ultra Low Input served to prepare low-cell-number fractions.

Template switching with 5'RACE generated the TCR cDNA and added a universal primer site and UMIs. TCRdb re-called the 5' RACE reads with MiXCR, one entry per CDR3 protein. The sample lists approximately 120,000 distinct CDR3 sequences; approximately 7% were seen once. Study-level findings and limits: High-abundance clonotypes from the bulk population could contaminate FACS-sorted repertoires. Booster sampling recovered most clones from primary vaccination (under 98% CD4, around 90% CD8).

This CDR3 is 13 amino acids long. The ends lost 9 bases at V and 4 bases at J; junction bases unmatched: 7. Germline loops: CDR1 LNHDA, CDR2 SQIVND (reference sequence). Concerning this clonotype: Its target is unknown.

The V and J genes are TRBV19 and TRBJ1-1, with 8 bases matching TRBD1. The specimen comprised CD4+ T cells sorted from PBMCs, sampled around 10 days after the first yellow fever vaccination. This clonotype was obtained from a man aged 18 to 29 who received the YFV17D yellow fever vaccine. CDR3 in amino acids: CASSRQGITEAFF. CDR3 nucleotides: TGTGCCAGCTCACGACAGGGGATCACTGAAGCTTTCTTT.